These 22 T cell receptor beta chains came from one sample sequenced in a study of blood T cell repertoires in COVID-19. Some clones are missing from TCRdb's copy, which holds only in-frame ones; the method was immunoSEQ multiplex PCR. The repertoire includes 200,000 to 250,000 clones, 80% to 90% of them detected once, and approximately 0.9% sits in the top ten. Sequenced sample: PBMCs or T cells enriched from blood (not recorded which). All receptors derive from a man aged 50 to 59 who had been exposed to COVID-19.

As DNA, the CDR3 is TGTGCCAGTAGTAGGGGCGGAGCCTACAATGAGCAGTTCTTC. Amino acid sequence: CASSRGGAYNEQFF. The J gene is TRBJ2-1, the V gene TRBV19, with TRBD1 as a possible D gene (5 bases). Germline V CDR1 and CDR2: LNHDA, SQIVND (reference sequence). The CDR3 is made up of 14 amino acids. The ends were cut back, 4 bases at V and 2 bases at J, with 9 bases in the middle.

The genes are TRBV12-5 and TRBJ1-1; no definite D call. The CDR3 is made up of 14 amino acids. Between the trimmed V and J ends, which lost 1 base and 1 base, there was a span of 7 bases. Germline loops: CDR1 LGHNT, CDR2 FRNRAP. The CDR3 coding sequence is TGTGCTAGTGGTTTGGAGGCAGGGAACACTGAAGCTTTCTTT. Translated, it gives CASGLEAGNTEAFF. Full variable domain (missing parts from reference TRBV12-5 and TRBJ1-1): DARVTQTPRHKVTEMGQEVTMRCQPILGHNTVFWYRQTMMQGLELLAYFRNRAPLDDSGMPKDRFSAEMPDATLATLKIQPSEPRDSAVYFCASGLEAGNTEAFFGQGTRLTVV.

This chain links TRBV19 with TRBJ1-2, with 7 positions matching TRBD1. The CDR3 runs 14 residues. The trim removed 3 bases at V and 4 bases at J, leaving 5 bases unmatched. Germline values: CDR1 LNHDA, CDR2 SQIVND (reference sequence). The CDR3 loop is CASSISHRGYGYTF. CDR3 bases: TGTGCCAGTAGTATTAGTCACAGGGGCTATGGCTACACCTTC.

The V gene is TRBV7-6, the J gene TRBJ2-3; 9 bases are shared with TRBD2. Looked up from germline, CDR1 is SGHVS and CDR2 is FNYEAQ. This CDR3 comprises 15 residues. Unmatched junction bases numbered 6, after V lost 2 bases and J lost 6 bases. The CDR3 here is CASSLLAGPGDTQYF. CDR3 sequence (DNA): TGTGCCAGCAGCTTACTAGCGGGGCCGGGGGATACGCAGTATTTT.

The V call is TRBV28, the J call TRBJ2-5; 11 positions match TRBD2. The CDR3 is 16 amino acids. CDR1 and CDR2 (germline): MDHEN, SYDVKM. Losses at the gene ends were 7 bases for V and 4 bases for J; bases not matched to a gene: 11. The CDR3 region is CASISPSSGRSETQYF. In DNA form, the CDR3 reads TGTGCCAGCATCTCGCCGTCTAGCGGGAGGTCAGAGACCCAGTACTTC.

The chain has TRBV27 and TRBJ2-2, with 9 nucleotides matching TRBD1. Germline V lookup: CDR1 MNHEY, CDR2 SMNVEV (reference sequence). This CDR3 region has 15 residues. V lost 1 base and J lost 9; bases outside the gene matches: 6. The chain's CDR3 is CASSLFGQGLRELFF. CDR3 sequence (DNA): TGTGCCAGCAGTTTATTTGGACAGGGGCTAAGGGAGCTGTTTTTT.

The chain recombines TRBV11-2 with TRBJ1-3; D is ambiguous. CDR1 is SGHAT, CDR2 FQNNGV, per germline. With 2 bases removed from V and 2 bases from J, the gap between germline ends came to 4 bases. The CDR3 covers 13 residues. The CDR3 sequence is CASSLRAGNTIYF. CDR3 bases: TGTGCCAGCAGCTTACGTGCTGGAAACACCATATATTTT.

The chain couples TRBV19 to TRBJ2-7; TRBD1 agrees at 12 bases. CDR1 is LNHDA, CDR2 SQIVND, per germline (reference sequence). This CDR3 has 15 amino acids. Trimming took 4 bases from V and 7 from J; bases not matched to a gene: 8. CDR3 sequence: CASSTGQGAIGEQYF. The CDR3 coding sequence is TGTGCCAGTAGTACGGGACAGGGGGCGATAGGGGAGCAGTACTTC. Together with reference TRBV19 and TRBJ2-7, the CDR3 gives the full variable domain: DGGITQSPKYLFRKEGQNVTLSCEQNLNHDAMYWYRQDPGQGLRLIYYSQIVNDFQKGDIAEGYSVSREKKESFPLTVTSAQKNPTAFYLCASSTGQGAIGEQYFGPGTRLTVT.

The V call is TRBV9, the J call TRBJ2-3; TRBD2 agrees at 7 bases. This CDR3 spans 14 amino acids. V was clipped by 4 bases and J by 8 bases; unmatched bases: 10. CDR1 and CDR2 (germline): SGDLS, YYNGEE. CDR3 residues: CASSTAREIGTQYF. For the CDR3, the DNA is TGTGCCAGCAGCACCGCGCGGGAGATAGGTACGCAGTATTTT.

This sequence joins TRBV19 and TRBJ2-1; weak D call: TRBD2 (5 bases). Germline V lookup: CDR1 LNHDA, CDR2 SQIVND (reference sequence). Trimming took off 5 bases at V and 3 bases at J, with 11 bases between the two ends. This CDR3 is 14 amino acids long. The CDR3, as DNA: TGTGCCAGTAGTCCGCGGACTCTCTACAATGAGCAGTTCTTC. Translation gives CASSPRTLYNEQFF.

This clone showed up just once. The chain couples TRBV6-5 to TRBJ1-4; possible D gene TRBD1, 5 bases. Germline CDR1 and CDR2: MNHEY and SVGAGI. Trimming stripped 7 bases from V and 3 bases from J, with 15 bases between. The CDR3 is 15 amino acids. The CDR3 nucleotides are TGTGCCAGCACGGGGGGTAGGCTACCTAATGAAAAACTGTTTTTT. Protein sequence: CASTGGRLPNEKLFF.

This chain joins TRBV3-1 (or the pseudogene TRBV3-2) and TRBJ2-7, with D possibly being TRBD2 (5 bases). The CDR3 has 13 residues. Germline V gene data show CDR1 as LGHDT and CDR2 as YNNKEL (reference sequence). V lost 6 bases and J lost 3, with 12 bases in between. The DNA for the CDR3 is TGTGCCAGCAGTCTAGCAAACGGCTACGAGCAGTACTTC. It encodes CASSLANGYEQYF.

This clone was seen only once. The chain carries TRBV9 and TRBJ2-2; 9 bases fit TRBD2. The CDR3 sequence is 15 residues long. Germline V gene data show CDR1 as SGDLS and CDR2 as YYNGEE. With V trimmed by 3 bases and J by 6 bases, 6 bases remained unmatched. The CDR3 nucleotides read TGTGCCAGCAGCGCTGGCGGGGGGGAGTCCGGGGAGCTGTTTTTT. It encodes CASSAGGGESGELFF.

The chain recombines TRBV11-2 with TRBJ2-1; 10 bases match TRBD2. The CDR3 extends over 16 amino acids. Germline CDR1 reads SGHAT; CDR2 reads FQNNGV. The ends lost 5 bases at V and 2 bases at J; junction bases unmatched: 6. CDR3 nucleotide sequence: TGTGCCAGCAGCAAAAACCTAGCGGGGGCCTACAATGAGCAGTTCTTC. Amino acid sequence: CASSKNLAGAYNEQFF.

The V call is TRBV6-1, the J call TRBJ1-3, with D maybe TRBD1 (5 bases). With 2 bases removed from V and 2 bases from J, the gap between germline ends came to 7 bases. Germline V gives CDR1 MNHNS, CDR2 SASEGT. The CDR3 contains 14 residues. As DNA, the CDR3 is TGTGCCAGCAGTGAACAAGGGGCTGGAAACACCATATATTTT. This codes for CASSEQGAGNTIYF.

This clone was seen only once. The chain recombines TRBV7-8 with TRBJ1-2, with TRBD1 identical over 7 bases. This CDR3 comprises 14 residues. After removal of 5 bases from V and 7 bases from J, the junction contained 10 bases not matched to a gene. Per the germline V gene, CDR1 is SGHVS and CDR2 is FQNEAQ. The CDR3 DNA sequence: TGTGCCAGCAGCCCGAGGACAGGAATCTTTGGCTACACCTTC. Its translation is CASSPRTGIFGYTF.

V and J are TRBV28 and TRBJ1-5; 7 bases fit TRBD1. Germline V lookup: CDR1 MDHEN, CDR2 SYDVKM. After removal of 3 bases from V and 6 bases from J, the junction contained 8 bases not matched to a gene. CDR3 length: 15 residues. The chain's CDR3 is CASSFPGGMRQPQHF. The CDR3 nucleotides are TGTGCCAGCAGTTTTCCAGGGGGTATGCGTCAGCCCCAGCATTTT.

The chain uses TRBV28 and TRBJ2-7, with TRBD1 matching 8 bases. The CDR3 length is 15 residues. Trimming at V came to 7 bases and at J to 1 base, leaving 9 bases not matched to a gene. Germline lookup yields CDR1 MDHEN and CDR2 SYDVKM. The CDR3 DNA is TGTGCCAGCATGGCAGGGGGCGCGGAGTCCTACGAGCAGTACGTC. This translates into CASMAGGAESYEQYV.

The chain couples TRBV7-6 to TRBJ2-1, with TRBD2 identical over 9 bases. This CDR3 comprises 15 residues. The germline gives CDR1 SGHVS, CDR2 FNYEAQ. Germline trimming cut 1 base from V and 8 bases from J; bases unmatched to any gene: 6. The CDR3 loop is CASSLEGLAFYEQFF. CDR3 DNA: TGTGCCAGCAGCTTAGAGGGACTAGCTTTCTATGAGCAGTTCTTC.

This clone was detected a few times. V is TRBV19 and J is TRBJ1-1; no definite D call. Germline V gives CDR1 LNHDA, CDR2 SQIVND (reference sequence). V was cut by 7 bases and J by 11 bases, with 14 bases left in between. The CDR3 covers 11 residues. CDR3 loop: CASTAGQGAFF. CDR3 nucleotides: TGTGCCAGTACCGCTGGGCAAGGCGCTTTCTTT.

In DNA, the CDR3 is TGTGCCAGCAGCCTTAATAAGGAGGGGAGGGAGACCCAGTACTTC. It specifies CASSLNKEGRETQYF. The V gene is TRBV9, the J gene TRBJ2-5; TRBD2 is a possible D gene (6 bases). Germline V gene data show CDR1 as SGDLS and CDR2 as YYNGEE. Between the trimmed V and J ends, which lost 4 bases and 5 bases, there was a span of 18 bases. The CDR3 extends over 15 amino acids.

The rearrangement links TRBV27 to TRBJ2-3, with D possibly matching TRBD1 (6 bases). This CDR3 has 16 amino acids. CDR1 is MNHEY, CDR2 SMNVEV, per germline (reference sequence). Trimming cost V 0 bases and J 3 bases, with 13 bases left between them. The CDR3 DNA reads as TGTGCCAGCAGTTTATCCCCACAGGGCTTAACAGATACGCAGTATTTT. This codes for CASSLSPQGLTDTQYF.